This T cell receptor (beta chain) came from a study of T cell responses to AZD1222 COVID-19 vaccine. Study-level findings and limits: Rises in breadth and depth of Spike-specific TCRs came after two AZD1222 doses. Spike regions recognized by vaccine-associated CD4 TCRs spanned the protein, led by 160-218 and 743-854.

Sequencing used immunoSEQ multiplex PCR; TCRdb keeps in-frame clones, though not all of them. The sample contains 150,000 to 200,000 clones, over 80% of which appear only once. About this clone itself: Its antigen is not known.

Deletions cut 5 bases from V and 1 base from J, with 12 bases between. This CDR3 region has 15 residues. Germline CDR1 and CDR2: SGHVS and FQNEAQ. This chain joins TRBV7-8 and TRBJ1-5; D remains ambiguous. The sequence was obtained from an adult in good health. This specimen was peripheral blood, taken on day 0 of MenACWY control vaccination. The CDR3 region is CASSLGRASNQPQHF. CDR3 in DNA: TGTGCCAGCAGCCTAGGAAGGGCCAGCAATCAGCCCCAGCATTTT.